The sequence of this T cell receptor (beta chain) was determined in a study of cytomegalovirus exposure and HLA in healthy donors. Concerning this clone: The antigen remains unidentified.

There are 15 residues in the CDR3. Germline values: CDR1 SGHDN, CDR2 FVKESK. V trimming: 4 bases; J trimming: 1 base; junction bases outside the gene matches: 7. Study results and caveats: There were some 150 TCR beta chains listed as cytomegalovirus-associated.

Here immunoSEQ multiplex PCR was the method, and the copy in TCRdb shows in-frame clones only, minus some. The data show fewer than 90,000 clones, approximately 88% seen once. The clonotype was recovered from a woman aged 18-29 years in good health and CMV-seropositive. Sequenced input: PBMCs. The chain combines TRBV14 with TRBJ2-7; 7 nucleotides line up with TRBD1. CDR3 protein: CASSPYRGSSYEQYF. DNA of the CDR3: TGTGCCAGCAGCCCATACAGGGGATCATCCTACGAGCAGTACTTC.